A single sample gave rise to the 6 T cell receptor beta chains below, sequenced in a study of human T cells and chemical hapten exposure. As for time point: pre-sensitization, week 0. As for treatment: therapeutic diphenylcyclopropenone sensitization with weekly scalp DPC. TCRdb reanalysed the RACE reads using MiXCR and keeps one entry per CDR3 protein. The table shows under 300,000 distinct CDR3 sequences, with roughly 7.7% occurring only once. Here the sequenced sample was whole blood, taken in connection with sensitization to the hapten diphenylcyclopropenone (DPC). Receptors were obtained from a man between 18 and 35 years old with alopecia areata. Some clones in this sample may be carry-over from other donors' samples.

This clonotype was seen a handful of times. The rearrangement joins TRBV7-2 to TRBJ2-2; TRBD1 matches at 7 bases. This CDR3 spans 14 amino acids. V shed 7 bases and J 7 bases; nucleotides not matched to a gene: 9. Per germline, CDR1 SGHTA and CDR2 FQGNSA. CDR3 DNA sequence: TGTGCCAGCACCCGGGACAGAGGGCTCGGGGAGCTGTTTTTT. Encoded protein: CASTRDRGLGELFF. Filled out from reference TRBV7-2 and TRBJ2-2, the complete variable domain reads GAGVSQSPSNKVTEKGKDVELRCDPISGHTALYWYRQSLGQGLEFLIYFQGNSAPDKSGLPSDRFSAERTGGSVSTLTIQRTQQEDSAVYLCASTRDRGLGELFFGEGSRLTVL.

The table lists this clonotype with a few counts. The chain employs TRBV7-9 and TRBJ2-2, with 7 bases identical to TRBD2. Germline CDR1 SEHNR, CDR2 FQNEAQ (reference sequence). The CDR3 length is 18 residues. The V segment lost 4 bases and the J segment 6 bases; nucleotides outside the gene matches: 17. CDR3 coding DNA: TGTGCCAGCAGCTCCTACTTCTCGACAGCGGGGAGCGCCGGGGAGCTGTTTTTT. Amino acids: CASSSYFSTAGSAGELFF.

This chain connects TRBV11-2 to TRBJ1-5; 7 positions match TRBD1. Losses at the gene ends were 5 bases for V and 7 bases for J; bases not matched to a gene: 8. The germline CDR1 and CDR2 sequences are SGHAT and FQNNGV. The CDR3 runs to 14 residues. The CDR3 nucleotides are TGTGCCAGCAGCCCCCACAGGGGAGGCCAGCCCCAGCATTTT. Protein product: CASSPHRGGQPQHF.

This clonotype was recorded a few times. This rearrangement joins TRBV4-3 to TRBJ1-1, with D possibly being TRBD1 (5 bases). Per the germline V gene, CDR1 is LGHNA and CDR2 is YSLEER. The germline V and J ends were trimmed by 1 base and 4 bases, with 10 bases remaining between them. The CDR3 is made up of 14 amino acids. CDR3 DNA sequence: TGCGCCAGCAGCCAAGTAAGAGGGGCCACTGAAGCTTTCTTT. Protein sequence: CASSQVRGATEAFF.

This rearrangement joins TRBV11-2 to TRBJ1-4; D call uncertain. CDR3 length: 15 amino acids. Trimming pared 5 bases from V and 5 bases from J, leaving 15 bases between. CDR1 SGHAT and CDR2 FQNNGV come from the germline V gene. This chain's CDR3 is CASSPPRFSNEKLFF. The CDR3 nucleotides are TGTGCCAGCAGCCCCCCCCGGTTTTCAAATGAAAAACTGTTTTTT.

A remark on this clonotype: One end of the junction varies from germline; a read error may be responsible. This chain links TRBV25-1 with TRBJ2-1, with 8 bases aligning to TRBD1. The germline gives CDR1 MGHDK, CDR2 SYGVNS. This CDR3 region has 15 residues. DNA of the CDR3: TGTGCCAGCAGTGAATCGACAGGGGCCTACGATGAGCAGTTCTTC. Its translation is CASSESTGAYDEQFF.